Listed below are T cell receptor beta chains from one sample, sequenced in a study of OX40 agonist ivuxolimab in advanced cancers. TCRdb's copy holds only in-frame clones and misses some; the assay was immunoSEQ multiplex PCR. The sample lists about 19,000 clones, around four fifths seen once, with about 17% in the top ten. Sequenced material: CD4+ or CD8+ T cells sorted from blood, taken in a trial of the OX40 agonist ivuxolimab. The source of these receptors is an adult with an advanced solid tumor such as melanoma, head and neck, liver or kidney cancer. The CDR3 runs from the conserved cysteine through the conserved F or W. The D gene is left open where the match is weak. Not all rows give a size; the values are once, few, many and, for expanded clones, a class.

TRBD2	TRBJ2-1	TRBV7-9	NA	TGTGCCAGCAGCTTACTAGCGGGAGGGCGAGAGCAGTTCTTC	CASSLLAGGREQFF
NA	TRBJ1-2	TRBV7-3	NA	TGTGCCAGCAGCCCAGTTAGATTCTATGGCTACACCTTC	CASSPVRFYGYTF
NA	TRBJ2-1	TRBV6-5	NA	TGTGCCAGCAGCCAGTCACTGCGGGGTGAGCAGTTCTTC	CASSQSLRGEQFF
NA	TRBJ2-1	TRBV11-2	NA	TGTGCCAGCAGAAATATGCAGGACGTCTACAATGAGCAGTTCTTC	CASRNMQDVYNEQFF
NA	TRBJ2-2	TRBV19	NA	TGTGCCAGTAGTATCGGAGGGGCCGGGGAGCTGTTTTTT	CASSIGGAGELFF
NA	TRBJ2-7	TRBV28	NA	TGTGCCAGCAGTTGGGGCTACGAGCAGTACTTC	CASSWGYEQYF
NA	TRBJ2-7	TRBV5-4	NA	TGTGCCAGCAGCTTGAGAGGGGGGGGCTACGAGCAGTACTTC	CASSLRGGGYEQYF
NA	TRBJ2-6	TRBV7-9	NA	TGTGCCAGCAGCTTCCCAGTCGACCTTTCTGGGGCCAACGTCCTGACTTTC	CASSFPVDLSGANVLTF
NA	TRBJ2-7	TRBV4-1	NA	TGCGCCAGCAGCCCGTCTTTTGGTGCTAACTACGAGCAGTACTTC	CASSPSFGANYEQYF
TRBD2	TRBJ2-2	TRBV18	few	TGTGCCAGCTCATCGGGACTAGCCATCGGGGAGCTGTTTTTT	CASSSGLAIGELFF
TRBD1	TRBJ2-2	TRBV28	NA	TGTGCCAGCAGTTTGGGCGGGACAGGGACCGGGGAGCTGTTTTTT	CASSLGGTGTGELFF
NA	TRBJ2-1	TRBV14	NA	TGTGCCAGTAGCCCCGGGGGTGGGAATGAGCAGTTCTTC	CASSPGGGNEQFF
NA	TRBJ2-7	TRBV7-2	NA	TGTGCCAGCAGCTTAGCTGGGGACGAGCAGTACTTC	CASSLAGDEQYF
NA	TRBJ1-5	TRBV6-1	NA	TGTGCCAGCAGGTGGACGGCCGATAGCAATCAGCCCCAGCATTTT	CASRWTADSNQPQHF
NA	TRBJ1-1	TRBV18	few	TGTGCCAGCTCACCACCGAGCTCGGGGACGGAAGCTTTCTTT	CASSPPSSGTEAFF
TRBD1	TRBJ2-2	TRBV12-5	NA	TGTGCTAGTGGTTTGGTACTAACAGGGGTAATCACCGGGGAGCTGTTTTTT	CASGLVLTGVITGELFF
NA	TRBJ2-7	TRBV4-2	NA	TGTGCCAGCAGCCAAGGGGCAGGGGTCTACGAGCAGTACTTC	CASSQGAGVYEQYF
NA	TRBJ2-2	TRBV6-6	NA	TGTGCCAGCAGTTCTCAAGGGGGGAACACCGGGGAGCTGTTTTTT	CASSSQGGNTGELFF
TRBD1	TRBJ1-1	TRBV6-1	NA	TGTGCCAGCAGTAGGGGGCTGACTGAAGCTTTCTTT	CASSRGLTEAFF
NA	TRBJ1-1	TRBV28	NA	TGTGCCAGCAGTTTAGGCAAGGTTTTAACTGAAGCTTTCTTT	CASSLGKVLTEAFF
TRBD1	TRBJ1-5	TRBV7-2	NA	TGTGCCAGCAGTTCGTTGGGGACAGGTAAAAAAGACGATCAGCCCCAGCATTTT	CASSSLGTGKKDDQPQHF
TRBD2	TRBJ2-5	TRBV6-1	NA	TGTGCCAGCAGTGAAGCCGGGACTAGCGGAGTCAGCAGGAAGACCCAGTACTTC	CASSEAGTSGVSRKTQYF
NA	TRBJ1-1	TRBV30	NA	TGTGCCTGGAGTCCCCTGGGGGGCACTGAAGCTTTCTTT	CAWSPLGGTEAFF
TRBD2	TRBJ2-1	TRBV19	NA	TGTGCCAGTAGACCGGGACTAGCGTCTATTTTCTTC	CASRPGLASIFF
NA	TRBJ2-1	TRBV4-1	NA	TGCGCCAGCAGCCAAGTATATCAGGGCGGCTACAATGAGCAGTTCTTC	CASSQVYQGGYNEQFF
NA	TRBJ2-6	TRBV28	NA	TGTGCCAGCAGTCAAGACTCTGGGGCCAACGTCCTGACTTTC	CASSQDSGANVLTF
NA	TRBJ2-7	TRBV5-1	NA	TGCGCCAGCAGCGCCTCGGGGGCGAACGAGCAGTACTTC	CASSASGANEQYF
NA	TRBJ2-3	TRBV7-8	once	TGTGCCAGCAGCTTAGGCATAGCAGATACGCAGTATTTT	CASSLGIADTQYF
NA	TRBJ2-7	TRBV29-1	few	TGCAGCGTTGATTCGCCCCTCGGCTACGAGCAGTACTTC	CSVDSPLGYEQYF